The 23 T cell receptor beta chains below were found in one sample sequenced in a study of regulatory T cells in long-lasting Graves disease. With iRepertoire HTBI primers and Arm-PCR of CDR3 regions, TCR beta libraries were built. TCRdb independently ran MiXCR on the multiplex PCR reads; one entry per CDR3 protein. Of 450,000 to 600,000 distinct CDR3 sequences in the sample, 15% to 20% were seen once. Stated time point: newly diagnosed GD, antithyroid drugs for less than 3 months. Making the TCR library involved RNA that had been extracted from PBMCs. The same sample was also studied in work on T cells in Graves' hyperthyroidism and ophthalmopathy.

Source: peripheral blood mononuclear cells (PBMCs), taken at new diagnosis, from a patient treated with antithyroid drugs. Every receptor here comes from a man aged 40-49 years with Graves disease.

This clonotype was counted a few times. V is TRBV7-6 and J is TRBJ2-3; 11 nucleotides match TRBD2. The CDR3 extends over 16 amino acids. The germline CDR1 and CDR2 sequences are SGHVS and FNYEAQ. J lost 4 bases, V lost 1 base, and 4 bases had no gene match. CDR3 loop: CASSLGLAGTADTQYF. The CDR3 DNA reads TGTGCCAGCAGCTTAGGACTAGCGGGAACCGCAGATACGCAGTATTTT.

Concerning this clonotype itself: It may be a read error: a sequence one base away is much more abundant. The chain recombines TRBV5-6 with TRBJ2-7; 8 nucleotides match TRBD1. This CDR3 is built from 15 residues. Germline CDR1 reads SGHDT; CDR2 reads YYEEEE. J was trimmed by 5 bases and V by 2 bases; bases with no gene match: 9. The CDR3 spells CASSLYRDRRHEQYF. In DNA, the CDR3 is TGTGCCAGCAGCTTATACCGGGACAGGAGGCACGAGCAGTACTTC.

The chain recombines TRBV20-1 with TRBJ2-7; 7 bases align to TRBD1. Looked up from germline, CDR1 is DFQATT and CDR2 is SNEGSKA (reference sequence). V trimming: 5 bases; J trimming: 3 bases; junction bases outside the gene matches: 10. This CDR3 comprises 14 residues. CDR3 loop: CSAEARQGFYEQYF. In DNA, the CDR3 is TGCAGTGCTGAGGCGCGACAGGGCTTCTACGAGCAGTACTTC.

In its sample, this clonotype was seen many times. The chain employs TRBV7-9 and TRBJ2-7; the match to TRBD1 covers 7 bases. Germline V gives CDR1 SEHNR, CDR2 FQNEAQ (reference sequence). V was clipped by 3 bases and J by 9 bases; unmatched bases: 8. The CDR3 is made up of 13 amino acids. CDR3 in amino acids: CASSLERGRVQYF. CDR3 bases: TGTGCCAGCAGCTTGGAGAGGGGGCGCGTGCAGTACTTC.

There are many counts of this clonotype. CDR3 sequence reads: CASWGLTTYEQYF. The DNA for the CDR3 is TGTGCCAGCTGGGGACTTACTACCTACGAGCAGTACTTC. The chain recombines TRBV6-1 with TRBJ2-7; D might be TRBD2 (6 bases). This CDR3 is built from 13 residues. The germline gives CDR1 MNHNS, CDR2 SASEGT. The V end was cut by 8 bases, the J end by 2 bases, with 13 bases between.

This clonotype was seen at least ten times. The chain employs TRBV24-1 and TRBJ2-3; 7 bases align to TRBD1. The germline V gene encodes CDR1 KGHDR and CDR2 SFDVKD. Unmatched junction bases numbered 11, after V lost 5 bases and J lost 10 bases. The CDR3 length is 14 residues. The CDR3 loop reads CATSAPRTGSPQYF. DNA for the CDR3: TGTGCCACCAGTGCCCCCCGGACAGGCTCGCCGCAGTATTTT.

V usage is TRBV7-3 and J usage is TRBJ2-5; maybe TRBD2 (6 bases). V was cut by 2 bases and J by 6 bases, with 10 bases left in between. The CDR3 consists of 13 residues. The germline gives CDR1 SGHTA, CDR2 FQGTGA. In DNA, the CDR3 is TGTGCCAGCAGCTTATCGGGGGAACAGACCCAGTACTTC. Its translation is CASSLSGEQTQYF.

This clonotype appeared many times. The chain employs TRBV12-5 and TRBJ2-3; D is unclear. V lost 1 base, J lost 4 bases, and 12 bases lay in between. This CDR3 comprises 15 residues. CDR1 LGHNT and CDR2 FRNRAP come from the germline V gene. The DNA for the CDR3 is TGTGCTAGTGGTTTGGCGAATCGTCGTGCAGATACGCAGTATTTT. Protein: CASGLANRRADTQYF.

This clonotype was counted at least ten times. The chain employs TRBV24-1 and TRBJ2-2; TRBD2 matches 10 bases. Germline V gene lookup returns CDR1 KGHDR and CDR2 SFDVKD. This CDR3 region has 18 residues. The V and J ends lost 4 bases and 1 base, in that order; junction bases with no gene match: 8. Here the CDR3 DNA reads TGTGCCACCAGTGACTATATGAGCGGGAGGGGGAACACCGGGGAGCTGTTTTTT. This gives the protein CATSDYMSGRGNTGELFF.

This clonotype was observed at least ten times. The chain couples TRBV5-1 to TRBJ2-1; 7 bases map to TRBD1. Trimming cost V 4 bases and J 8 bases; bases outside gene matches: 9. This CDR3 contains 14 residues. Germline CDR1 SGHRS, CDR2 YFSETQ. The CDR3 region is CASSRGQPKDEQFF. Here the CDR3 DNA reads TGCGCCAGCAGCCGGGGACAGCCTAAGGATGAGCAGTTCTTC.

This clonotype was counted many times. V gene TRBV7-8 combines with J gene TRBJ1-1; 9 bases align to TRBD1. The V segment lost 4 bases and the J segment 3 bases; nucleotides outside the gene matches: 9. The CDR3 is 16 amino acids. Germline CDR1 SGHVS, CDR2 FQNEAQ. As DNA, the CDR3 is TGTGCCAGCAGCTGGGACAGGGATGGGGGGCACACTGAAGCTTTCTTT. Amino acid sequence: CASSWDRDGGHTEAFF.

In this sample, this clonotype turned up many times. V and J are TRBV27 and TRBJ2-7; 9 bases are a match to TRBD1. The CDR3 loop spans 15 amino acids. Per germline, CDR1 MNHEY and CDR2 SMNVEV (reference sequence). Unmatched junction bases numbered 6, after V lost 5 bases and J lost 1 base. The CDR3 protein is CASSPSGTGSYEQYF. In DNA form, the CDR3 reads TGTGCCAGCAGTCCATCCGGGACAGGGTCCTACGAGCAGTACTTC.

As to this clonotype: One base away lies a much larger clone, so this may be a sequencing read error. The chain has TRBV28 and TRBJ2-1; the D is unclear. Trimming took 5 bases from V and 3 from J, leaving 11 bases between them. The CDR3 is 14 residues long. The germline gives CDR1 MDHEN, CDR2 SYDVKM. Written as DNA, the CDR3 is TGTGCCAGCAGTCCGGAAGGGTTCTACAATGAGCAGTTCTTC. Translated, it gives CASSPEGFYNEQFF.

This clonotype was seen repeatedly, ten times or more. The chain employs TRBV7-3 and TRBJ2-5; D unclear. The V end was cut by 0 bases, the J end by 2 bases, with 7 bases between. CDR3 length equals 14 residues. Germline V gene sequence: CDR1 SGHTA, CDR2 FQGTGA. This CDR3 is CASSLTGTQETQYF. CDR3 nucleotides: TGTGCCAGCAGCTTAACAGGAACGCAAGAGACCCAGTACTTC.

The chain's CDR3 is CASSLAGQVYEQYF. In nucleotides, the CDR3 is TGTGCCAGCAGCTTAGCGGGGCAGGTCTACGAGCAGTACTTC. The rearrangement joins TRBV7-9 to TRBJ2-7; possibly TRBD1 for D (5 bases). V was trimmed by 0 bases and J by 3 bases, leaving 9 bases between them. CDR1 is SEHNR and CDR2 is FQNEAQ in the germline V gene (reference sequence). The CDR3 extends over 14 amino acids.

This clonotype was seen a handful of times. The chain uses TRBV7-2 and TRBJ1-1; the D is unclear. The CDR3 is 16 amino acids. Germline V lookup: CDR1 SGHTA, CDR2 FQGNSA. V was pared by 5 bases and J by 2 bases, with 18 bases between. The CDR3 is CASSPFRSPFNTEAFF. CDR3 DNA sequence: TGTGCCAGCAGCCCATTCAGGTCCCCTTTCAACACTGAAGCTTTCTTT.

This clonotype was recorded at least ten times. The CDR3 sequence: CASSYSSANSNQPQHF. CDR3 nucleotides: TGTGCCAGCAGTTACTCGTCAGCTAATAGCAATCAGCCCCAGCATTTT. The V call is TRBV6-5, the J call TRBJ1-5; D not certain. Germline values: CDR1 MNHEY, CDR2 SVGAGI. V lost 0 bases and J lost 0, with 9 bases in between. This CDR3 comprises 16 residues.

This clonotype has a count of ten or more. V is TRBV12-3 or TRBV12-4 and J is TRBJ2-1; 10 bases agree with TRBD2. The CDR3 extends over 15 amino acids. Losses at the gene ends were 5 bases for V and 5 bases for J; bases not matched to a gene: 6. In DNA form, the CDR3 reads TGTGCCAGCAGTCTTCTAGCGGGAGCCAACAATGAGCAGTTCTTC. It encodes CASSLLAGANNEQFF.

Ten or more counts support this clonotype. V gene TRBV12-3 or TRBV12-4 combines with J gene TRBJ2-7, with TRBD1 as a possible D gene (6 bases). V shed 6 bases and J shed 3 bases, with 15 bases lying between them. CDR3 length equals 14 residues. The CDR3 region is CASSEPYRDYEQYF. The CDR3 bases are TGTGCCAGCAGCGAACCGTACAGGGACTACGAGCAGTACTTC.

This clonotype was seen at least ten times. The rearrangement joins TRBV5-1 to TRBJ2-3, with D possibly called TRBD1 or TRBD2 (5 bases each). Germline-derived CDR1 and CDR2 are SGHRS and YFSETQ. The ends were cut back, 2 bases at V and 0 bases at J, with 10 bases in the middle. The CDR3 is 15 residues long. CDR3 sequence (DNA): TGCGCCAGCAGCTTCACAGGACTTAGCACAGATACGCAGTATTTT. Translation: CASSFTGLSTDTQYF.

Many counts were recorded for this clonotype. The rearrangement uses TRBV28 and TRBJ2-5; 9 bases line up with TRBD1. Losses at the gene ends were 5 bases for V and 4 bases for J; bases not matched to a gene: 8. This CDR3 is 15 amino acids long. Germline loops: CDR1 MDHEN, CDR2 SYDVKM. The CDR3 DNA reads TGTGCCAGCAGTCCGGGGACAGGGCGAGGAGAGACCCAGTACTTC. It yields the protein CASSPGTGRGETQYF.

This clonotype appeared many times. The chain has TRBV28 and TRBJ2-5, with 15 bases matching TRBD2. This CDR3 spans 15 amino acids. J lost 5 bases, V lost 5 bases, and 3 bases had no gene match. Germline CDR1 is MDHEN and CDR2 is SYDVKM. The CDR3 DNA reads as TGTGCCAGCAGTGGGACTAGCGGGAGGAGGGAGACCCAGTACTTC. Residues: CASSGTSGRRETQYF.

There are many counts of this clonotype. This chain uses TRBV4-1 with TRBJ2-7; the D is unclear. The germline gives CDR1 MGHRA, CDR2 YSYEKL. CDR3 length: 15 residues. Between the trimmed V and J ends, which lost 0 bases and 6 bases, there was a span of 15 bases. The CDR3 nucleotides are TGCGCCAGCAGCCAAGAGAGTCTGCCCCATGGCGAGCAGTACTTC. Translating gives CASSQESLPHGEQYF.